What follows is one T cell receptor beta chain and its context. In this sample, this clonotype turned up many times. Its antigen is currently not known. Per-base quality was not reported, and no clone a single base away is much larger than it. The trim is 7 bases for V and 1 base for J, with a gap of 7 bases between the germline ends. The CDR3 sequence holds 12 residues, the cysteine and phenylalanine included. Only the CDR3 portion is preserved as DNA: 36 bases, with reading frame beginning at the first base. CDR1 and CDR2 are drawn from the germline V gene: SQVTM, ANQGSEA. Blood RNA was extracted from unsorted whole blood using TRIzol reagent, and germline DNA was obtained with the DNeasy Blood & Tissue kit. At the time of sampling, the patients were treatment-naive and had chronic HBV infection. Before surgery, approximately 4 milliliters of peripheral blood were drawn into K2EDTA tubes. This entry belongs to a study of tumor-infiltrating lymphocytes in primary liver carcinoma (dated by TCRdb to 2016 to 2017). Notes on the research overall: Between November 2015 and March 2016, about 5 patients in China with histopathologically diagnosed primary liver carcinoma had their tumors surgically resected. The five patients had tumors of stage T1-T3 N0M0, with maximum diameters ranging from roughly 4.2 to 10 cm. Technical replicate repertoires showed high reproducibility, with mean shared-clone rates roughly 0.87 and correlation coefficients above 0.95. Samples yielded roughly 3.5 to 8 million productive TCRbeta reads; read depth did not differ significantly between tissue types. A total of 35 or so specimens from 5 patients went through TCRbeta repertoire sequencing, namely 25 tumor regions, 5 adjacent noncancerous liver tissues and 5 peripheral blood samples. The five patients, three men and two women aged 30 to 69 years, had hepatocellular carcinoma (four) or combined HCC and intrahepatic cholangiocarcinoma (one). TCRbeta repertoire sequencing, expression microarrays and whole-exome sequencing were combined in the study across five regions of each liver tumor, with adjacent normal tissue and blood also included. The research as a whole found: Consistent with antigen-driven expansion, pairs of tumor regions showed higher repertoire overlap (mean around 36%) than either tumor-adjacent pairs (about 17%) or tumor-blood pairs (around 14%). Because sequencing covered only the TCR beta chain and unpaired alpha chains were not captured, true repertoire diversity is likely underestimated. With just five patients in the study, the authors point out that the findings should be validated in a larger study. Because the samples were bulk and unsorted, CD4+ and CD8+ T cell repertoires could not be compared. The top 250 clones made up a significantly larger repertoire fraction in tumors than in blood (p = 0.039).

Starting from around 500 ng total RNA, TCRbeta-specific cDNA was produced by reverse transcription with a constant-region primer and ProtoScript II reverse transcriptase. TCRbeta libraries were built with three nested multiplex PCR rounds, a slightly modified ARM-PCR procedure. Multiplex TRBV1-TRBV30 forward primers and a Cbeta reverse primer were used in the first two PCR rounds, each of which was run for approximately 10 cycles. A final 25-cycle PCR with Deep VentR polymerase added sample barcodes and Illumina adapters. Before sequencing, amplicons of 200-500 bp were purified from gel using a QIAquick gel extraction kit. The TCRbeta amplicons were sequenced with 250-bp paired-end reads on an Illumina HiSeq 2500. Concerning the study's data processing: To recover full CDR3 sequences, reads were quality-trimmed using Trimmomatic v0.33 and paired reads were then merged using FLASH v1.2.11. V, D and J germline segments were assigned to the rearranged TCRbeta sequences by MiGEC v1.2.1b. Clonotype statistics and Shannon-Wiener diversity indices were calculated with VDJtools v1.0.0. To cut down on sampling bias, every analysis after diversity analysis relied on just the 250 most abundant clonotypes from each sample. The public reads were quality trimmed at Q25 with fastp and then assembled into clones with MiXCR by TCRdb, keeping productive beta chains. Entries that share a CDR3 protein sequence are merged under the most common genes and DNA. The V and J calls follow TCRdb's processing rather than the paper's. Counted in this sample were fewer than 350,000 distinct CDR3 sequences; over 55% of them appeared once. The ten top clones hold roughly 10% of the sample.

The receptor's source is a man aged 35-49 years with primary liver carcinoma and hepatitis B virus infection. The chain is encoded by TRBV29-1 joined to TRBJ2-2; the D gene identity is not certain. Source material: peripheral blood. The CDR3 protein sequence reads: CSGTQNTGELFF. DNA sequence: TGCAGCGGGACGCAGAACACCGGGGAGCTGTTTTTT.